Listed below are T cell receptor beta chains from one sample, sequenced in a study of CD8 T cells in ankylosing spondylitis. MiXCR, applied by TCRdb to the 5' RACE reads, yields one record per CDR3 protein. This table holds a few hundred thousand distinct CDR3 sequences, 18% found once. Sequencing used blood, either unsorted or a sorted T cell fraction (not recorded which). These receptors were taken from a male donor with ankylosing spondylitis. CDR3s include the opening cysteine and the closing phenylalanine or tryptophan. Each record gives: V gene, J gene, clone size, D gene, CDR3 DNA, CDR3 protein. A D gene is named only where the DNA matches it firmly. Size is omitted from some rows. Given values are once, few, many or a class for expanded clones.

>TRBV4-3|TRBJ1-3|.|.
TGCGCCAGCAGCCAAGACCCCTACATTACGGGGGCTGGAAACACCATATATTTT
CASSQDPYITGAGNTIYF
>TRBV11-2|TRBJ2-7|few|.
TGTGCCAGCAGCTTAGTTTTTAACCACGAGCAGTACTTC
CASSLVFNHEQYF
>TRBV2|TRBJ2-5|once|TRBD2
TGTGCCAGCAGTGAAGGGCTAGCGGGGGCCGGGCAAGAGACCCAGTACTTC
CASSEGLAGAGQETQYF
>TRBV15|TRBJ2-1|.|TRBD2
TGTGCCACCAGCCCCGGACTAGCGGGAGCCTATGAGCAGTTCTTC
CATSPGLAGAYEQFF
>TRBV12-3/TRBV12-4|TRBJ2-7|many|TRBD1
TGTGCCAGCAGTCCCAGGACAGGGCACGAGCAGTACTTC
CASSPRTGHEQYF
>TRBV12-3/TRBV12-4|TRBJ2-3|many|.
TGTGCCAGCAGGGGAGGTGCCAGGGGGGATCCGGATACGCAGTATTTT
CASRGGARGDPDTQYF
>TRBV4-3|TRBJ2-5|.|.
TGCGCCAGCAGCCAAGGATGGGCAGCCCCCCCGGAGACCCAGTACTTC
CASSQGWAAPPETQYF
>TRBV5-5|TRBJ2-5|.|.
TGTGCCAGCAGCACAGAAGGGACCTTCATTGGGCAAGAGACCCAGTACTTC
CASSTEGTFIGQETQYF
>TRBV20-1|TRBJ2-3|.|.
TGCAGTGCTAGAGACCCAGTATCTCTAGATACGCAGTATTTT
CSARDPVSLDTQYF
>TRBV6-1|TRBJ2-7|.|TRBD1
TGTGCCAGCAGTGAAGCTCCGGGACAGTTCTACGAGCAGTACTTC
CASSEAPGQFYEQYF
>TRBV27|TRBJ2-7|many|.
TGTGCCAGCAGTCTCGGGGCTTCCTACGAGCAGTACTTC
CASSLGASYEQYF
>TRBV4-2|TRBJ2-3|few|.
TGTGCCAGCAGCCAAGTCGCGGGACAGCTGACTAGCACAGATACGCAGTATTTT
CASSQVAGQLTSTDTQYF
>TRBV20-1|TRBJ2-1|few|TRBD2
TGCAGTGCTAGGGCAACTAGCGGGAGTCTTCTGGATGAGCAGTTCTTC
CSARATSGSLLDEQFF
>TRBV6-5|TRBJ2-2|.|TRBD2
TGTGCCAGCAGTTACTCGGCTAGCGGGACGGGCGGGGAGCTGTTTTTT
CASSYSASGTGGELFF
>TRBV11-2|TRBJ2-1|few|TRBD2
TGTGCCAGCAGGCGAGCTAGCGGGAGCTACAATGAGCAGTTCTTC
CASRRASGSYNEQFF
>TRBV10-2|TRBJ2-2|once|.
TGCGCCAGCAGTGTGTTCCGGAACACAGGGGAGCTGTTTTTT
CASSVFRNTGELFF
>TRBV28|TRBJ2-1|few|.
TGTGCCAGCAGTTTAGAGGGGCACTCCTACAATGAGCAGTTCTTC
CASSLEGHSYNEQFF
>TRBV12-3/TRBV12-4|TRBJ2-7|.|.
TGTGCCAGCAGTTTTGGCCCTGTGGCCTACGAGCAGTACTTC
CASSFGPVAYEQYF
>TRBV19|TRBJ2-1|.|.
TGTGCCAGTAGTATAATGGCAGGGACTTATCCGTACAATGAGCAGTTCTTC
CASSIMAGTYPYNEQFF
>TRBV5-6|TRBJ1-3|few|TRBD1
TGTGCCAGCAGCAACCCGACAGGGGTTAGAAACACCATATATTTT
CASSNPTGVRNTIYF
>TRBV4-3|TRBJ2-1|.|.
TGCGCCAGCAGCCAGTTCCGAGGCGGGGATCCGCAGTTCTTC
CASSQFRGGDPQFF
>TRBV4-1|TRBJ2-1|few|TRBD1
TGCGCCAGCAGCCAAGATTTAACCGGACAGGGGTTGCCGGAGCAGTTCTTC
CASSQDLTGQGLPEQFF
>TRBV20-1|TRBJ2-7|.|.
TGCAGTGCTAGGACCACTAGCAGGAGTCCCTACGAGCAGTACTTC
CSARTTSRSPYEQYF
>TRBV12-3/TRBV12-4|TRBJ2-7|few|TRBD2
TGTGCCAGCAGTTTAGTTAGCGGGAGCAGGGAGCAGTACTTC
CASSLVSGSREQYF
>TRBV7-2|TRBJ2-7|.|TRBD1
TGTGCAACCAGCCCCGGTCCGGGACAGGGCTTCGAGCAGTACTTC
CATSPGPGQGFEQYF
>TRBV29-1|TRBJ2-7|few|TRBD1
TGCAGCGTTGGGGACAGGGGGCTTGGGTACGAGCAGTACTTC
CSVGDRGLGYEQYF
>TRBV3-1|TRBJ1-5|.|.
TGTGCCAGCAGCCCCGACGGGGACAGCAATCAGCCCCAGCATTTT
CASSPDGDSNQPQHF
>TRBV7-9|TRBJ1-4|.|TRBD1
TGTGCCAGCAGCTCCCCGGGACAGGAGGGTACTAATGAAAAACTGTTTTTT
CASSSPGQEGTNEKLFF
>TRBV29-1|TRBJ2-3|few|.
TGCAGCGTTCTGGGGACAGCGGGGGACACAGATACGCAGTATTTT
CSVLGTAGDTDTQYF
>TRBV15|TRBJ2-3|.|TRBD2
TGTGCCACCAGTGAGCGGGGGGGATACACAGATACGCAGTATTTT
CATSERGGYTDTQYF
>TRBV12-3/TRBV12-4|TRBJ2-3|many|TRBD1
TGTGCCAGCAGTTCAGGGGGTCCCACAGATACGCAGTATTTT
CASSSGGPTDTQYF
>TRBV7-8|TRBJ2-5|.|TRBD1
TGTGCCAGCAGCGGAGACAGGGACGTAGAGACCCAGTACTTC
CASSGDRDVETQYF